This T cell receptor (beta chain) was recorded in a study of shared clonotypes between healthy human individuals. About the study: Two female and a few male donors aged 18 to 49 were enrolled. General study findings and limits: The represented genetic and exposure-history diversity was limited by the small number of donors. Sampling covered nothing but blood. Tissue TCR repertoires likely differ from those found in blood.

The V gene's germline CDR1 is SGHAT and CDR2 FQNNGV. Trimming took 5 bases from V and 12 from J; bases not matched to a gene: 7. CDR3 length equals 13 residues. Of note for this clone: Its antigen remains unidentified.

The table came from immunoSEQ multiplex PCR; TCRdb's copy has only in-frame clones and leaves some out. The sample has some 530,000 clones; approximately 84% are singletons. The rearrangement uses TRBV11-2 and TRBJ2-7; TRBD2 agrees at 13 bases. The clonotype comes from a woman aged 40 to 50 in good health. Some clones in this sample may be carry-over from other donors' samples. Sequencing was performed on PBMCs. The CDR3 region is CASSGTSGARRYF. CDR3 sequence (DNA): TGTGCCAGCAGCGGGACTAGCGGGGCCAGGCGGTACTTC.